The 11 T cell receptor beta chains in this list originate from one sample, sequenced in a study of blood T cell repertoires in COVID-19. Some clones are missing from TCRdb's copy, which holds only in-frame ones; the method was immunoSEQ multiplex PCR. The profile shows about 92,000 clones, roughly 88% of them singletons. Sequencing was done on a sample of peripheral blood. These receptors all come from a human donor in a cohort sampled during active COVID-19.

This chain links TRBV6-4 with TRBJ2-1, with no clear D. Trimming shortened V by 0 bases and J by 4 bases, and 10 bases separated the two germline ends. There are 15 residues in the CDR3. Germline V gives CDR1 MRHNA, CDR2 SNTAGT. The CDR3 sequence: CASSDSRRPYNEQFF. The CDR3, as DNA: TGTGCCAGCAGTGACTCGAGGCGGCCGTACAATGAGCAGTTCTTC.

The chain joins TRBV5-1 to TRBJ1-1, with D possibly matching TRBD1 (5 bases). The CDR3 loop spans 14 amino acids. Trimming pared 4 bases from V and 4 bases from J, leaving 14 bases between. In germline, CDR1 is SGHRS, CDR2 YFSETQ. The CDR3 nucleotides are TGCGCCAGCAGCCTTCCCCCGGGGGGCACTGAAGCTTTCTTT. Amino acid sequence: CASSLPPGGTEAFF.

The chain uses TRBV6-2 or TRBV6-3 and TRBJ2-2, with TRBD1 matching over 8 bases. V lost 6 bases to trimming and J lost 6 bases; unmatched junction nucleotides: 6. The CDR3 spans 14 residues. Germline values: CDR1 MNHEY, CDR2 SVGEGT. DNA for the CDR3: TGTGCCAGCAGCACCCAGGGGGCTGCCGGGGAGCTGTTTTTT. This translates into CASSTQGAAGELFF.

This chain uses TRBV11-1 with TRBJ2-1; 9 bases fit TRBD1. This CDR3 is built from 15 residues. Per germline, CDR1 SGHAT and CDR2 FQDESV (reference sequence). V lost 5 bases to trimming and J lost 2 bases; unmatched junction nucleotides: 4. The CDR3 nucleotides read TGTGCCAGCAGCCGCGGACAGGGGACCTACAATGAGCAGTTCTTC. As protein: CASSRGQGTYNEQFF.

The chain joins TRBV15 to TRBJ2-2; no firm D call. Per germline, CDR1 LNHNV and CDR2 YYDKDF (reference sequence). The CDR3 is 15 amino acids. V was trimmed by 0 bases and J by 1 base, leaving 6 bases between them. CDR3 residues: CATSREALNTGELFF. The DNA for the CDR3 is TGTGCCACCAGCAGAGAGGCCCTGAACACCGGGGAGCTGTTTTTT. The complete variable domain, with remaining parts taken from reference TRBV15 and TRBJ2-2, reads DAMVIQNPRYQVTQFGKPVTLSCSQTLNHNVMYWYQQKSSQAPKLLFHYYDKDFNNEADTPDNFQSRRPNTSFCFLDIRSPGLGDTAMYLCATSREALNTGELFFGEGSRLTVL.

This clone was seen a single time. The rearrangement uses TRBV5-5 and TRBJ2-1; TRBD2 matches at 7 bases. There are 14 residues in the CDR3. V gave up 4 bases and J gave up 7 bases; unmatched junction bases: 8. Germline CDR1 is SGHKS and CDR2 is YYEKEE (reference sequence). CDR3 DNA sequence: TGTGCCAGCAGCCCCCTGAGCGGGAATAATGAGCAGTTCTTC. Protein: CASSPLSGNNEQFF.

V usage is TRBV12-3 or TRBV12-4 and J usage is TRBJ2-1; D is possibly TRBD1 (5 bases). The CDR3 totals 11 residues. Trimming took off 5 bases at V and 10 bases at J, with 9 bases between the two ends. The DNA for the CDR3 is TGTGCCAGCAGTAACCCAGGGGAGCAGTTCTTC. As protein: CASSNPGEQFF.

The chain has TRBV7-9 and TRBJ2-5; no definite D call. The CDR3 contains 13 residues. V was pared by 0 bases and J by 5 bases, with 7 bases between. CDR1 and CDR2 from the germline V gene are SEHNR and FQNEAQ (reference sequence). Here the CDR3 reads CASSLAPRETQYF. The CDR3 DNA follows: TGTGCCAGCAGCTTAGCGCCGAGGGAGACCCAGTACTTC. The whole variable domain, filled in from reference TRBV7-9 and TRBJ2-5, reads DTGVSQNPRHKITKRGQNVTFRCDPISEHNRLYWYRQTLGQGPEFLTYFQNEAQLEKSRLLSDRFSAERPKGSFSTLEIQRTEQGDSAMYLCASSLAPRETQYFGPGTRLLVL.

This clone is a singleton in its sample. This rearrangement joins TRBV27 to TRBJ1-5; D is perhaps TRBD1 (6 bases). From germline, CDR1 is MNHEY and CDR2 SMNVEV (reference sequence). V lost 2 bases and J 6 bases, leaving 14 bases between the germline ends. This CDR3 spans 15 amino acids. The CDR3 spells CASSLMSGEGQPQHF. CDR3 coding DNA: TGTGCCAGCAGTTTAATGTCAGGGGAAGGTCAGCCCCAGCATTTT.

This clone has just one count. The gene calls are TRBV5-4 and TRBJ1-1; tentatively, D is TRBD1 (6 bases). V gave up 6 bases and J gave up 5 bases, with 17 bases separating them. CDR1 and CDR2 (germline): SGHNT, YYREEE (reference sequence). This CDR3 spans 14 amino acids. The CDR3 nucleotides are TGTGCCAGCACCTCCACCGGGACAAGAACTGAAGCTTTCTTT. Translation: CASTSTGTRTEAFF.

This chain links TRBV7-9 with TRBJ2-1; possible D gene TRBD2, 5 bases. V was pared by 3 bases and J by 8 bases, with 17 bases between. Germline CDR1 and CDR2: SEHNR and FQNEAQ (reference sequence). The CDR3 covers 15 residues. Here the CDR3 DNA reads TGTGCCAGCAGCTTCGGAAATAGCGCGCGCGATGAGCAGTTCTTC. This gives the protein CASSFGNSARDEQFF.